This paragraph reports one TCR beta chain. Its matching antigen is unknown. Sequencing used immunoSEQ multiplex PCR; TCRdb keeps in-frame clones, though not all of them. The sample holds about 320,000 clones, about 86% seen once. V was trimmed by 6 bases and J by 0 bases, leaving 10 bases between them. The germline gives CDR1 MNHEY, CDR2 SVGAGI. The CDR3 runs to 14 residues. These data belong to a study of Ad26.COV2.S vaccination and SARS-CoV-2 variants. Across the whole study: It was the COV1001 Ad26.COV2.S trial arm that included the donor. The study gave Ad26.COV2.S intramuscularly, once or twice 56 days apart.

Whole-study results and caveats: TCR breadth and depth analyses may have underestimated total T cell responses. A substantial breadth of spike-specific CD8+ and CD4+ T cell responses after vaccination has been reported.

Treatment reported: around 19 received Ad26.COV2.S at low or high dose, single or two shots; about 5 received placebo; per-sample allocation not given. Day 63 after the first injection of vaccine or placebo was the sampling time. This receptor was identified in a person aged 18-60 years who received the Ad26.COV2.S COVID-19 vaccine or a placebo. The sequenced sample was peripheral blood, obtained in a trial of Ad26.COV2.S vaccine versus placebo. The chain carries TRBV6-5 and TRBJ2-3, with D possibly being TRBD1 or TRBD2 (5 bases each). The CDR3 region has the DNA TGTGCCAGCAGCGCTGGGGGTAGCACAGATACGCAGTATTTT. Translated: CASSAGGSTDTQYF.